This entry is about one TCR beta chain. Original data processing: Reference gene primer amplification gave nucleated cell count estimates. The table came from immunoSEQ multiplex PCR; TCRdb's copy has only in-frame clones and leaves some out. V and J calls and clone size are copied from that table; D and trimming were computed from the DNA. The sample yields 150,000 or so clones, about 80% seen once. This sample stems from a study of blood T cell repertoires in COVID-19. Study in general: Acute-phase and convalescent COVID-19 samples originated in the United States, Italy and Spain. T cells, B-cell-depleted T cells, or PBMCs provided the cDNA or gDNA that served as material.

From germline, CDR1 is MNHNY and CDR2 SVGAGI (reference sequence). The V and J ends lost 0 bases and 9 bases, in that order; junction bases with no gene match: 7. This CDR3 comprises 15 residues. The V and J genes are TRBV6-6 and TRBJ2-1; 8 positions match TRBD1. The receptor comes from a woman of 80 years or more with acute or convalescent COVID-19. Sequences were obtained from peripheral blood. The DNA for the CDR3 is TGTGCCAGCAGTTACTCGACGCAGGGGGCTTTTGAGCAGTTCTTC. This sequence encodes CASSYSTQGAFEQFF.